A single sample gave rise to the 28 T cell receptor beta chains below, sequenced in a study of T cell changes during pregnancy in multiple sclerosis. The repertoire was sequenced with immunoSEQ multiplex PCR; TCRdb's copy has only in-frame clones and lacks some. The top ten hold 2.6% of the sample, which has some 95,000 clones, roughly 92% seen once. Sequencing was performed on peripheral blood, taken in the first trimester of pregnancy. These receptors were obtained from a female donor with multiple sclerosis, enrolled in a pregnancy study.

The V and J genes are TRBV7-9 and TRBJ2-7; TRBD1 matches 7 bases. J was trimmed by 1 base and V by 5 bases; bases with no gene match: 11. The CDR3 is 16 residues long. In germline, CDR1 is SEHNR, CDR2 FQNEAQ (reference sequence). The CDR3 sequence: CASSGEQGRDSYEQYF. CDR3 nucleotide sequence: TGTGCCAGCAGCGGTGAACAGGGGCGAGATTCCTACGAGCAGTACTTC. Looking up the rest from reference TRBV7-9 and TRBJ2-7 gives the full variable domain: DTGVSQNPRHKITKRGQNVTFRCDPISEHNRLYWYRQTLGQGPEFLTYFQNEAQLEKSRLLSDRFSAERPKGSFSTLEIQRTEQGDSAMYLCASSGEQGRDSYEQYFGPGTRLTVT.

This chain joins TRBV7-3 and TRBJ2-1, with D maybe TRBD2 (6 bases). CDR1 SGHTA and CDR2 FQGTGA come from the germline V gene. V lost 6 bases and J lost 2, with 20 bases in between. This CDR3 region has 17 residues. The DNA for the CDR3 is TGTGCCAGCAGTATTCAGGGCGGGGAAACTGCCTACAATGAGCAGTTCTTC. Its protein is CASSIQGGETAYNEQFF.

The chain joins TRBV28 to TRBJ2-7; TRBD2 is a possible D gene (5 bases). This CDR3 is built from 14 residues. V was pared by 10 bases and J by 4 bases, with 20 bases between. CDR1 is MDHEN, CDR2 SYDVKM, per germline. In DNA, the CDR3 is TGTGCCACCGACGCTTCAAGCGGTGGGTACGAGCAGTACTTC. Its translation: CATDASSGGYEQYF.

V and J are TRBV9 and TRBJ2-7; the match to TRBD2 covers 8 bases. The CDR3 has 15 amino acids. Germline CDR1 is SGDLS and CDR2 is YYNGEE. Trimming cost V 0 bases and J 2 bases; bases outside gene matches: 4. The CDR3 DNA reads TGTGCCAGCAGCGTAGGAATAGCGGGGCCCTACGAGCAGTACTTC. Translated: CASSVGIAGPYEQYF. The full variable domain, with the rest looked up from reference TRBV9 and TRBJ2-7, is DSGVTQTPKHLITATGQRVTLRCSPRSGDLSVYWYQQSLDQGLQFLIQYYNGEERAKGNILERFSAQQFPDLHSELNLSSLELGDSALYFCASSVGIAGPYEQYFGPGTRLTVT.

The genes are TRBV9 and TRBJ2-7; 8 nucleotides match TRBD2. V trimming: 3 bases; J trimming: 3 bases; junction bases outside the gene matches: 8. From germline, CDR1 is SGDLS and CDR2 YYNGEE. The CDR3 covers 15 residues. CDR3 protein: CASSASGRASYEQYF. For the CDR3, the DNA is TGTGCCAGCAGCGCGAGCGGGAGAGCCAGCTACGAGCAGTACTTC.

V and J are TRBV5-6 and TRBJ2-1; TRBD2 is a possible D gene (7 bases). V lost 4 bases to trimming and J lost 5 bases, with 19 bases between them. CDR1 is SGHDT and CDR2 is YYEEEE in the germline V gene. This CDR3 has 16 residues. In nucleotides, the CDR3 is TGTGCCAGCAGCCCCACGGGGAGGGGGTGGCACAATGAGCAGTTCTTC. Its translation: CASSPTGRGWHNEQFF.

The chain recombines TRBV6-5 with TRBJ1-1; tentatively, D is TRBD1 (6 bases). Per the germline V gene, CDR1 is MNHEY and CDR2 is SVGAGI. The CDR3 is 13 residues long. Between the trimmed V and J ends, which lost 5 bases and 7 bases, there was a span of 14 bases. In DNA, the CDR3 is TGTGCCAGCAGTCCACCGGGACAAGGTGAAGCTTTCTTT. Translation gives CASSPPGQGEAFF.

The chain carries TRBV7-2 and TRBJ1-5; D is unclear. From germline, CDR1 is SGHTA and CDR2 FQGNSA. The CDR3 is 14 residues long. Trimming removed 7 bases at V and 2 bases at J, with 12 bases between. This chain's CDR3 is CASTPEGGNQPQHF. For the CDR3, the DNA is TGTGCCAGCACCCCGGAGGGAGGCAATCAGCCCCAGCATTTT.

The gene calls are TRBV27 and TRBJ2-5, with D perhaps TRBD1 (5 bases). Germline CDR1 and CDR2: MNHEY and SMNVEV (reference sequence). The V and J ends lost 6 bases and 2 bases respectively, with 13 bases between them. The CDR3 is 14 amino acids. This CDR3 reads CASSPWGLQETQYF. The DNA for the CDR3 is TGTGCCAGCAGCCCCTGGGGCCTACAAGAGACCCAGTACTTC.

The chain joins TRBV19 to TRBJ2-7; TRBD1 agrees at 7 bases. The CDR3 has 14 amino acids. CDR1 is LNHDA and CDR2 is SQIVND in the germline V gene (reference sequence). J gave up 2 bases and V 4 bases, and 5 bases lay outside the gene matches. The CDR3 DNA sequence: TGTGCCAGTAGTACGACAGGGATCCCCTACGAGCAGTACTTC. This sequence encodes CASSTTGIPYEQYF.

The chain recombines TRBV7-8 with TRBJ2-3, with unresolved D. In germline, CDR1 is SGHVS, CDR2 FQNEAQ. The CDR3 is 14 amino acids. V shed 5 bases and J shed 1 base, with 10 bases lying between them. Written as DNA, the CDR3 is TGTGCCAGCAGCCCGGGTGTGGGCACAGATACGCAGTATTTT. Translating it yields CASSPGVGTDTQYF. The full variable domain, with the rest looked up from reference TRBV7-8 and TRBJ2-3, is GAGVSQSPRYKVAKRGQDVALRCDPISGHVSLFWYQQALGQGPEFLTYFQNEAQLDKSGLPSDRFFAERPEGSVSTLKIQRTQQEDSAVYLCASSPGVGTDTQYFGPGTRLTVL.

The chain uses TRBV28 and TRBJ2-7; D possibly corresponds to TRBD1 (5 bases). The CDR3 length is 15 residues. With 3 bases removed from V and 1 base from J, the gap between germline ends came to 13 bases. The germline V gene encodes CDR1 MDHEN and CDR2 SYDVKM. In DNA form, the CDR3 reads TGTGCCAGCAGTTTTAGGGGTGCTAGGTCCTACGAGCAGTACTTC. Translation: CASSFRGARSYEQYF. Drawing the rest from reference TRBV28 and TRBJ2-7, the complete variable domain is DVKVTQSSRYLVKRTGEKVFLECVQDMDHENMFWYRQDPGLGLRLIYFSYDVKMKEKGDIPEGYSVSREKKERFSLILESASTNQTSMYLCASSFRGARSYEQYFGPGTRLTVT.

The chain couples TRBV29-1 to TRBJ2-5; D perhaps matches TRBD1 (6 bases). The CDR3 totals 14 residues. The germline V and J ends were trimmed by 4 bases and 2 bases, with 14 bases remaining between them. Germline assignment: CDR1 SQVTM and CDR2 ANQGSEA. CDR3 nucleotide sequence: TGCAGCGTTGGGGCAGGGGCCTTTCAAGAGACCCAGTACTTC. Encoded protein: CSVGAGAFQETQYF.

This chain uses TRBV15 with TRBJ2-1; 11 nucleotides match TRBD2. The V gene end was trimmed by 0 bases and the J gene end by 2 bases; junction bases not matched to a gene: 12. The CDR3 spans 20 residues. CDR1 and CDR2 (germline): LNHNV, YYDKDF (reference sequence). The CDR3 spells CATSRDRLAGGRGTYNEQFF. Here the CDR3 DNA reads TGTGCCACCAGCAGAGATCGTCTAGCGGGAGGAAGAGGGACCTACAATGAGCAGTTCTTC.

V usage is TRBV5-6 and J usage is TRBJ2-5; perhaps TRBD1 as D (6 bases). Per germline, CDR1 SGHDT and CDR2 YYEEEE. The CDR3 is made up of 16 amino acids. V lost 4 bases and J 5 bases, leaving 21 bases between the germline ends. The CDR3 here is CASSQGPKKLWETQYF. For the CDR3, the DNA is TGTGCCAGCAGCCAGGGGCCCAAAAAATTGTGGGAGACCCAGTACTTC.

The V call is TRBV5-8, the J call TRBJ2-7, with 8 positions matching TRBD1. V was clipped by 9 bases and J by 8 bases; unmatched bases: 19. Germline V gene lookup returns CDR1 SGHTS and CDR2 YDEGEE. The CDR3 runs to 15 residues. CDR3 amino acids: CATPPQGGQVYKQYF. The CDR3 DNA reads TGTGCCACCCCCCCGCAAGGGGGACAGGTATACAAGCAGTACTTC. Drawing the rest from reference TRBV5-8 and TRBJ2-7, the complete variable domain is EAGVTQSPTHLIKTRGQQATLRCSPISGHTSVYWYQQALGLGLQFLLWYDEGEERNRGNFPPRFSGRQFPNYSSELNVNALELEDSALYLCATPPQGGQVYKQYFGPGTRLTVT.

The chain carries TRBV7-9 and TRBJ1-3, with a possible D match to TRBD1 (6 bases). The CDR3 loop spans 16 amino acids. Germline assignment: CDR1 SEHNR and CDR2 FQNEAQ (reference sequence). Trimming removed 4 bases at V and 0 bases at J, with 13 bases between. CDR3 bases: TGTGCCAGCAGCTCGCCGACAGGAGCCTCTGGAAACACCATATATTTT. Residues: CASSSPTGASGNTIYF.

The CDR3 sequence: CASSIREPSGNTIYF. CDR3 bases: TGTGCCAGCAGTATACGAGAGCCCTCTGGAAACACCATATATTTT. V usage is TRBV6-5 and J usage is TRBJ1-3; no clear D. This CDR3 spans 15 amino acids. The germline CDR1 and CDR2 sequences are MNHEY and SVGAGI. The V end lost 5 bases, the J end lost 0 bases, and 11 bases lay between the germline ends.

The CDR3 protein is CASSQGGALETQYF. In DNA form, the CDR3 reads TGCGCCAGCAGCCAGGGAGGGGCTCTAGAGACCCAGTACTTC. The gene calls are TRBV5-1 and TRBJ2-5; 7 bases agree with TRBD2. This CDR3 is 14 amino acids long. Germline CDR1 is SGHRS and CDR2 is YFSETQ. The ends lost 4 bases at V and 4 bases at J; junction bases unmatched: 7.

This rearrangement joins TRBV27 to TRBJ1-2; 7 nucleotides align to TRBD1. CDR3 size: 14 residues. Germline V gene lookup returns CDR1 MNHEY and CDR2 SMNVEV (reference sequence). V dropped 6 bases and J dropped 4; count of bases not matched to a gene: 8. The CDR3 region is CASSPGGQSYGYTF. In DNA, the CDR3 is TGTGCCAGCAGCCCAGGGGGGCAGTCCTATGGCTACACCTTC.

For the CDR3, the DNA is TGTGCCAGCTCTCCTAGACTTGACAATGAGCAGTTCTTC. The encoded protein is CASSPRLDNEQFF. The rearrangement links TRBV27 to TRBJ2-1; D remains unclear. This CDR3 has 13 residues. Deletions cut 8 bases from V and 5 bases from J, with 13 bases between. Germline V gene data show CDR1 as MNHEY and CDR2 as SMNVEV (reference sequence).

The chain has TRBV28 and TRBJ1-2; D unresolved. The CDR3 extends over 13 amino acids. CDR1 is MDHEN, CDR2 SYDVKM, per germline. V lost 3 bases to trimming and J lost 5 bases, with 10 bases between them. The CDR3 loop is CASSFGRLYGYTF. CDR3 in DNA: TGTGCCAGCAGTTTTGGCCGACTTTATGGCTACACCTTC.

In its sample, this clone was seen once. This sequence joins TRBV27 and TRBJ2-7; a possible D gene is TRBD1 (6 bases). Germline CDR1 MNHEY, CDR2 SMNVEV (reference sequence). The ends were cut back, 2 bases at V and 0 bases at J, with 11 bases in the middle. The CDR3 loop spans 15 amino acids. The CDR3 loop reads CASSLSRDTSYEQYF. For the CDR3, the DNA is TGTGCCAGCAGTTTAAGCCGGGACACCTCCTACGAGCAGTACTTC.

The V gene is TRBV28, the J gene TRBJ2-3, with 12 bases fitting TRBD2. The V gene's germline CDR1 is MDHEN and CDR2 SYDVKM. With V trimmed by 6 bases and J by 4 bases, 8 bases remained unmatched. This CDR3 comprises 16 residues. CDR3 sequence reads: CASRGKLAGGADTQYF. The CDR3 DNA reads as TGTGCCAGCAGAGGGAAGCTAGCGGGAGGGGCAGATACGCAGTATTTT.

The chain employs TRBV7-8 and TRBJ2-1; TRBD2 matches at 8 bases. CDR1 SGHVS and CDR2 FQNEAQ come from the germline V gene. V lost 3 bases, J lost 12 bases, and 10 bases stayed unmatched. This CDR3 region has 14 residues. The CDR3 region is CASSFREISGGQFF. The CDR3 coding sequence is TGTGCCAGCAGCTTCCGGGAGATCAGCGGGGGGCAGTTCTTC.

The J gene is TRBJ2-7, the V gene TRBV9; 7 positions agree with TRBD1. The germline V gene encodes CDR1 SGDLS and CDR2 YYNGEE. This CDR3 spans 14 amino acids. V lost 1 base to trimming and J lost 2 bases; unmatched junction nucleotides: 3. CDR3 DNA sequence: TGTGCCAGCAGCGTATCAGGGACAGCCTACGAGCAGTACTTC. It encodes CASSVSGTAYEQYF.

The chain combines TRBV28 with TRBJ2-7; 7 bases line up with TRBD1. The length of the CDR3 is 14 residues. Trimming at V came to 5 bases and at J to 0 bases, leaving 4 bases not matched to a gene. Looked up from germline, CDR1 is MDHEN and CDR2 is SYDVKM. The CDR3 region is CASSPRTGSYEQYF. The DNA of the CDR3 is TGTGCCAGCAGTCCACGGACAGGCTCCTACGAGCAGTACTTC.

The CDR3 bases are TGTGCCTGGAGTGTGGGGCTAGGTACTGACGGCCAGTACTTC. It yields the protein CAWSVGLGTDGQYF. V usage is TRBV30 and J usage is TRBJ2-5, with a possible D match to TRBD1 (5 bases). The germline V gene has CDR1 GTSNPN and CDR2 SVGIG (reference sequence). The V end lost 0 bases, the J end lost 10 bases, and 18 bases lay between the germline ends. The CDR3 runs to 14 residues.